This TCR beta chain was identified during a study of T cells in Graves' hyperthyroidism and ophthalmopathy. General study points: In validation, the model predicted ophthalmopathy. These predictions came a median about 6.5 months before onset. Most expanded thyroid clonotypes above 0.001 also appeared in blood.

This clonotype was recorded a few times. Its specificity is not known. Exclusions: uncontrolled infection, other autoimmune disease, pregnancy, lactation. On the basis of clinical symptoms, serum thyroxine and TRAb, thyroid ultrasound and orbital computed tomography, diagnoses were made. CDR1 is MNHEY and CDR2 is SMNVEV in the germline V gene (reference sequence). Trimming removed 2 bases from V and 2 bases from J; junction bases left unmatched: 4. CDR3 length equals 15 residues. RNA transcripts gave rise to amplified TCR beta CDR3 regions. HTBI primers were the set used in a first-round RT-PCR of the TCR CDR3. TCRdb independently ran MiXCR on the multiplex PCR reads; one entry per CDR3 protein. This table holds about 640,000 distinct CDR3 sequences, about 14% found once.

The genes are TRBV27 and TRBJ2-7, with 9 bases identical to TRBD1. The clonotype was recovered from a woman between 50 and 59 years old with Graves' ophthalmopathy. The sample taken for sequencing was blood. The CDR3 region is CASSLRDRVAYEQYF. DNA of the CDR3: TGTGCCAGCAGTTTACGGGACAGGGTCGCCTACGAGCAGTACTTC.